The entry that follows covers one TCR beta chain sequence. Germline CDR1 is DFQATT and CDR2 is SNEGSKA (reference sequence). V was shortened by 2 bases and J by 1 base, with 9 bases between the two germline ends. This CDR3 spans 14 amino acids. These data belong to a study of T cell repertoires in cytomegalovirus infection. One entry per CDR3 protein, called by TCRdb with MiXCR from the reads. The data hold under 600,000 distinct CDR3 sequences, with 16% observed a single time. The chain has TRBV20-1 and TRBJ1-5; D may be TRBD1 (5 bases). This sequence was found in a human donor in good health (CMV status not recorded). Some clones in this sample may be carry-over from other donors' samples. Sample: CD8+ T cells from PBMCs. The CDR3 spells CSARIRESNQPQHF. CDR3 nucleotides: TGCAGTGCTAGAATCAGGGAGAGCAATCAGCCCCAGCATTTT.